This T cell receptor beta chain was identified in a study of T cells after yellow fever vaccination. Whole-study context: Fractions of limited cellularity were prepared by means of SMART-Seq v4 Ultra Low Input.

MiXCR, applied by TCRdb to the 5' RACE reads, yields one record per CDR3 protein. The sample lists 500,000 to 650,000 distinct CDR3 sequences, approximately 16% seen once, with 17% in the top ten. CDR3 size: 14 residues. CDR1 KGHSH and CDR2 LQKENI come from the germline V gene. Deletions cut 3 bases from V and 8 bases from J, with 11 bases between. The sequenced sample was PBMCs, obtained 5 days after the first yellow fever vaccination. This sequence joins TRBV18 and TRBJ1-6, with a possible D match to TRBD1 (5 bases). The receptor was derived from a man aged 18 to 29 who received the YFV17D yellow fever vaccine. DNA for the CDR3: TGTGCCAGCTCACCCGCGGGGGGTGATTCACCCCTCCACTTT. Amino acids: CASSPAGGDSPLHF.